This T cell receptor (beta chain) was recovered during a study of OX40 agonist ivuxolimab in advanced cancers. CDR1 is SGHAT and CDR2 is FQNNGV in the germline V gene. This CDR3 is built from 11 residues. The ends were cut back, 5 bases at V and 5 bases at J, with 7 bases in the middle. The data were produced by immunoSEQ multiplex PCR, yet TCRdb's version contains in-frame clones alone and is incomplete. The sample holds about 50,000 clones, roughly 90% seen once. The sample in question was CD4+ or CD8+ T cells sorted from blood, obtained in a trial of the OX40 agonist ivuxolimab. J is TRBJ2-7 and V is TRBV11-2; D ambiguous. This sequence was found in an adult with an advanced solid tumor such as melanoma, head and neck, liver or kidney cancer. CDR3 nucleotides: TGTGCCAGCAGCCTAGGTCACGAGCAGTACTTC. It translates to CASSLGHEQYF.